The 30 T cell receptor beta chains below come from one sample, sequenced in a study of Graves' ophthalmopathy and Graves' hyperthyroidism (dated by TCRdb to the late 2010s). Sequencing relied on an Illumina HiSeq 2000. For repertoire sequencing, TCR beta CDR3 regions were amplified from RNA transcripts. The first round was an RT-PCR using HTBI primers with the Qiagen OneStep RT-PCR kit, and this first round was followed by a second-round multiplex PCR, then size selection and purification. Using fastp at Q25 and MiXCR, TCRdb reprocessed the public reads and kept productive beta chains. Each CDR3 protein gets just one entry, which takes the most common genes and DNA from the rows behind it. This sample holds 680,000 or so distinct CDR3 sequences; about 24% were observed only once. Together, the top ten hold more than 5.5% of the sample. The sample was peripheral blood. The receptors originated from a woman in her late teens or twenties with stable Graves' hyperthyroidism. Some clones in this sample may be carry-over from other donors' samples. Donor details come from another sample of the same person, matched by shared clones.

This clonotype has only a few counts. The junction differs from germline at one of its ends, possibly a read error. This chain links TRBV2 with TRBJ2-7; no reliable D call. CDR1 and CDR2 (germline): SNHLY, FYNNEI. There are 14 residues in the CDR3. The CDR3 DNA reads TGTGCCAGCAGTGACCCTAATTACCCGGGCGAGCGGTACTTC. It specifies CASSDPNYPGERYF.

This clonotype appeared many times. V and J are TRBV20-1 and TRBJ1-1, with a tentative D call TRBD1 (5 bases). Germline CDR1 and CDR2: DFQATT and SNEGSKA (reference sequence). With 6 bases removed from V and 1 base from J, the gap between germline ends came to 12 bases. The length of the CDR3 is 13 residues. The CDR3 nucleotides read TGCAGTGCACCGACAGAAAAGAACACTGAAGCTTTCTTT. Translation gives CSAPTEKNTEAFF.

In this sample, this clonotype turned up many times. The V and J genes are TRBV6-1 and TRBJ1-1, with D unclear. The V gene's germline CDR1 is MNHNS and CDR2 SASEGT. V was clipped by 8 bases and J by 7 bases, with 11 bases between them. The CDR3 extends over 11 amino acids. Written as DNA, the CDR3 is TGTGCCAGCGGGTCTGGGCGTGAAGCTTTCTTT. Its translation is CASGSGREAFF.

With respect to this clonotype: A single base separates this from a much larger clone, so it may be a read error. The chain joins TRBV19 to TRBJ2-4; D gene ambiguous. There are 14 residues in the CDR3. Germline assignment: CDR1 LNHDA and CDR2 SQIVND (reference sequence). The CDR3 sequence is CASLTSIAKNVQYF. CDR3 coding DNA: TGTGCCAGTCTGACCAGTATAGCCAAAAACGTTCAGTACTTC.

This chain connects TRBV11-2 to TRBJ2-4; 10 nucleotides match TRBD2. Losses at the gene ends were 7 bases for V and 5 bases for J; bases not matched to a gene: 11. Per the germline V gene, CDR1 is SGHAT and CDR2 is FQNNGV. The CDR3 is made up of 16 amino acids. This CDR3 reads CASNKQGLAGENIQYF. The CDR3 nucleotides read TGTGCCAGCAACAAACAAGGGCTAGCGGGAGAAAACATTCAGTACTTC.

In this sample, this clonotype turned up a few times. The chain combines TRBV3-1 with TRBJ2-5; D might be TRBD2 (6 bases). The length of the CDR3 is 14 residues. V was clipped by 5 bases and J by 2 bases, with 12 bases between them. Germline CDR1 is LGHDT and CDR2 is YNNKEL (reference sequence). The CDR3 protein is CASSFIRGQETQYF. In DNA, the CDR3 is TGTGCCAGCAGCTTCATCCGGGGGCAAGAGACCCAGTACTTC.

The chain carries TRBV15 and TRBJ1-3, with unresolved D. V was clipped by 0 bases and J by 0 bases, with 9 bases between them. Germline-derived CDR1 and CDR2 are LNHNV and YYDKDF (reference sequence). The CDR3 is 16 residues long. The CDR3 DNA reads as TGTGCCACCAGCAGAGATTATGGAAGCTCTGGAAACACCATATATTTT. It translates to CATSRDYGSSGNTIYF.

This clonotype was counted at least ten times. The chain links TRBV12-3 or TRBV12-4 to TRBJ2-4, with a weak D call TRBD2 (5 bases). V lost 5 bases to trimming and J lost 0 bases, with 14 bases between them. The CDR3 has 16 amino acids. Written as DNA, the CDR3 is TGTGCCAGCAGTCCCCCCCTAGGACTAGCCAAAAACATTCAGTACTTC. The encoded protein is CASSPPLGLAKNIQYF.

This clonotype has a count of ten or more. The chain is built from TRBV11-1 and TRBJ2-7; TRBD2 matches 14 bases. The CDR3 covers 19 residues. Per germline, CDR1 SGHAT and CDR2 FQDESV (reference sequence). The V gene end was trimmed by 5 bases and the J gene end by 3 bases; junction bases not matched to a gene: 15. CDR3 sequence: CASSDPGLAGERWFYEQYF. The DNA of the CDR3 is TGTGCCAGCAGCGACCCGGGACTAGCGGGAGAAAGATGGTTCTACGAGCAGTACTTC.

This clonotype was found a few times. This chain uses TRBV20-1 with TRBJ1-5; D remains ambiguous. The CDR3 is 12 residues long. Looked up from germline, CDR1 is DFQATT and CDR2 is SNEGSKA (reference sequence). Deletions cut 3 bases from V and 7 bases from J, with 10 bases between. In DNA, the CDR3 is TGCAGTGCTAGTGGTATTCTACAGCCCCAGCATTTT. This encodes CSASGILQPQHF.

This clonotype occurred many times. This rearrangement joins TRBV6-2 or TRBV6-3 to TRBJ1-1; D possibly corresponds to TRBD1 (5 bases). The CDR3 runs 13 residues. Looked up from germline, CDR1 is MNHEY and CDR2 is SVGEGT. V was cut by 4 bases and J by 5 bases, with 11 bases left in between. CDR3 region: CASSSIRDTEAFF. The CDR3 DNA follows: TGTGCCAGCAGTTCTATCAGGGATACTGAAGCTTTCTTT.

This clonotype was observed at least ten times. V and J are TRBV5-6 and TRBJ1-6; 8 nucleotides align to TRBD1. Trimming took 4 bases from V and 0 from J; bases not matched to a gene: 3. CDR3 length: 16 residues. CDR1 SGHDT and CDR2 YYEEEE come from the germline V gene. The DNA for the CDR3 is TGTGCCAGCAGCGCCAGGGGGCCCTCCTATAATTCACCCCTCCACTTT. Protein sequence: CASSARGPSYNSPLHF.

In the case of this clonotype: This could be a read error, since a much larger clone is one nucleotide away. The chain couples TRBV10-2 to TRBJ1-2; the D is unclear. V was clipped by 7 bases and J by 7 bases, with 16 bases between them. Germline V gives CDR1 WSHSY, CDR2 SAAADI. The CDR3 length is 13 residues. CDR3 in DNA: TGCGCCAGCAATCTAACCAGATGTTGTGGCTACACCTTC. It codes for CASNLTRCCGYTF.

The V gene is TRBV29-1, the J gene TRBJ1-5, with D possibly TRBD1 on 5 matching bases. Trimming took 5 bases from V and 0 from J, leaving 20 bases between them. Per germline, CDR1 SQVTM and CDR2 ANQGSEA. The CDR3 is made up of 17 amino acids. This CDR3 is CSVHAGPRQYSNQPQHF. Here the CDR3 DNA reads TGCAGCGTTCATGCAGGGCCCCGCCAATATAGCAATCAGCCCCAGCATTTT.

This clonotype was counted many times. V is TRBV7-3 and J is TRBJ1-5, with unresolved D. Trimming cost V 3 bases and J 7 bases, with 10 bases left between them. Germline CDR1 and CDR2: SGHTA and FQGTGA. This CDR3 has 13 amino acids. CDR3 sequence: CASSLIPGQPQHF. In nucleotides, the CDR3 is TGTGCCAGCAGCTTGATACCGGGGCAGCCCCAGCATTTT.

This clonotype showed up many times. CDR3 protein: CASSQVGAGDEQYF. CDR3 in DNA: TGTGCCAGCAGCCAAGTAGGGGCGGGGGACGAGCAGTACTTC. V is TRBV7-2 and J is TRBJ2-7; TRBD2 matches 7 bases. Germline V gives CDR1 SGHTA, CDR2 FQGNSA. The CDR3 loop spans 14 amino acids. Trimming removed 5 bases from V and 5 bases from J; junction bases left unmatched: 9. The full variable domain, rest sourced from reference TRBV7-2 and TRBJ2-7, is GAGVSQSPSNKVTEKGKDVELRCDPISGHTALYWYRQSLGQGLEFLIYFQGNSAPDKSGLPSDRFSAERTGGSVSTLTIQRTQQEDSAVYLCASSQVGAGDEQYFGPGTRLTVT.

The V call is TRBV6-1, the J call TRBJ1-5, with 9 bases lining up with TRBD1. Germline loops: CDR1 MNHNS, CDR2 SASEGT. The CDR3 has 15 residues. V shed 6 bases, J shed 2 bases, and the junction held 5 bases outside the gene matches. The CDR3 nucleotides read TGTGCCAGCAGAAACAGGGGGCAGGGCAATCAGCCCCAGCATTTT. It specifies CASRNRGQGNQPQHF.

This clonotype showed up just a few times. This chain links TRBV28 with TRBJ1-2, with TRBD1 matching over 9 bases. V shed 1 base and J 4 bases; nucleotides not matched to a gene: 1. The CDR3 runs to 14 residues. CDR1 is MDHEN and CDR2 is SYDVKM in the germline V gene. The chain's CDR3 is CASSLLQGAYGYTF. CDR3 DNA: TGTGCCAGCAGTTTATTACAGGGGGCCTATGGCTACACCTTC.

For the CDR3, the DNA is TGTGCCAGCAGGGGGGGGGGCGCGACCGAGCAGTACTTC. Translating it yields CASRGGGATEQYF. The chain has TRBV27 and TRBJ2-7; D might be TRBD2 (7 bases). Germline V gene data show CDR1 as MNHEY and CDR2 as SMNVEV (reference sequence). V lost 6 bases and J lost 6, with 15 bases in between. This CDR3 region has 13 residues.

This clonotype was recorded at least ten times. The chain couples TRBV27 to TRBJ1-5; D gene ambiguous. CDR3 length equals 12 residues. The germline CDR1 and CDR2 sequences are MNHEY and SMNVEV (reference sequence). The V end lost 3 bases, the J end lost 5 bases, and 5 bases lay between the germline ends. CDR3 sequence reads: CASSFLDQPQHF. The CDR3 nucleotides read TGTGCCAGCAGTTTTCTGGATCAGCCCCAGCATTTT.

This clonotype was recorded at least ten times. The chain recombines TRBV19 with TRBJ2-7; D may match TRBD1 or TRBD2 (5 bases each). Per the germline V gene, CDR1 is LNHDA and CDR2 is SQIVND (reference sequence). V gave up 3 bases and J gave up 3 bases, with 9 bases separating them. The CDR3 runs 13 residues. CDR3 nucleotides: TGTGCCAGTAGTATGGGACCTTACTACGAGCAGTACTTC. It is translated as CASSMGPYYEQYF.

This clonotype was found many times. This chain connects TRBV28 to TRBJ2-7, with D possibly called TRBD1 or TRBD2 (5 bases each). Germline V gene lookup returns CDR1 MDHEN and CDR2 SYDVKM. Trimming took off 6 bases at V and 4 bases at J, with 19 bases between the two ends. The CDR3 is 15 residues long. The CDR3 DNA sequence: TGTGCCAGCAGCTTTCTTGGGGGAAAGGTTTACGAGCAGTACTTC. This codes for CASSFLGGKVYEQYF.

In this sample, this clonotype turned up many times. The gene calls are TRBV7-2 and TRBJ2-5; D unresolved. V shed 5 bases and J shed 2 bases, with 3 bases lying between them. In germline, CDR1 is SGHTA, CDR2 FQGNSA. This CDR3 region has 11 residues. The CDR3 reads CASSEQETQYF. The DNA of the CDR3 is TGTGCCAGCAGCGAGCAAGAGACCCAGTACTTC.

The CDR3 nucleotides are TGTGCCAGCAAGAGGGGGCTAGAGGGGGAGCTGTTTTTT. This codes for CASKRGLEGELFF. V usage is TRBV6-1 and J usage is TRBJ2-2, with 7 positions matching TRBD1. Per the germline V gene, CDR1 is MNHNS and CDR2 is SASEGT. The J segment lost 8 bases and the V segment lost 7 bases, leaving 7 bases of the junction unmatched. The CDR3 runs to 13 residues.

This clonotype appeared many times. This chain joins TRBV6-5 and TRBJ1-5, with TRBD1 matching 7 bases. The CDR3 runs 16 residues. Germline trimming cut 4 bases from V and 7 bases from J; bases unmatched to any gene: 13. CDR1 and CDR2 (germline): MNHEY, SVGAGI. In nucleotides, the CDR3 is TGTGCCAGCAGTTCCCGGACAGGATCCCTCCAACAGCCCCAGCATTTT. The encoded protein is CASSSRTGSLQQPQHF.

Many counts were recorded for this clonotype. This chain uses TRBV20-1 with TRBJ2-7; no clear D gene. V shed 6 bases and J shed 3 bases, with 12 bases lying between them. Looked up from germline, CDR1 is DFQATT and CDR2 is SNEGSKA (reference sequence). CDR3 size: 12 residues. CDR3 protein: CSALDAGYEQYF. CDR3 sequence (DNA): TGCAGTGCCCTCGACGCCGGCTACGAGCAGTACTTC.

This clonotype was observed at least ten times. The genes are TRBV19 and TRBJ1-1; no clear D gene. V was cut by 6 bases and J by 9 bases, with 17 bases left in between. The CDR3 length is 13 residues. Germline V gene lookup returns CDR1 LNHDA and CDR2 SQIVND (reference sequence). This CDR3 reads CASSYGPLGKAFF. The CDR3 DNA reads as TGTGCCAGTAGCTACGGTCCCCTCGGCAAAGCTTTCTTT.

This clonotype was found many times. This sequence joins TRBV6-5 and TRBJ2-2; D gene ambiguous. The V and J ends lost 6 bases and 3 bases respectively, with 2 bases between them. The germline V gene has CDR1 MNHEY and CDR2 SVGAGI. CDR3 length equals 11 residues. The DNA for the CDR3 is TGTGCCAGCAGATACACCGGGGAGCTGTTTTTT. It encodes CASRYTGELFF.

The chain links TRBV7-2 to TRBJ2-7; 8 positions match TRBD2. The V segment lost 6 bases and the J segment 4 bases; nucleotides outside the gene matches: 8. Per germline, CDR1 SGHTA and CDR2 FQGNSA. The CDR3 has 14 residues. CDR3 bases: TGTGCCAGCAGTCGGGGGGGAGTCATGTACGAGCAGTACTTC. Residues: CASSRGGVMYEQYF.

This clonotype was recorded at least ten times. V usage is TRBV11-1 and J usage is TRBJ1-2, with 10 bases aligning to TRBD1. Germline CDR1 reads SGHAT; CDR2 reads FQDESV (reference sequence). The trim removed 3 bases at V and 6 bases at J, leaving 10 bases unmatched. The CDR3 extends over 16 amino acids. The CDR3 DNA sequence: TGTGCCAGCAGCTTTCGAGCCGGGACAGGGGATCATGGCTACACCTTC. Protein product: CASSFRAGTGDHGYTF.